This TCR beta chain was identified in a study of blood T cell repertoires in COVID-19. Across the study: The samples span acute and convalescent COVID-19 from the United States, Italy and Spain. In each case, the material was cDNA or gDNA derived from T cells, B-cell-depleted T cells, or PBMCs.

In the original analysis: Quantification of nucleated cells was approximated via reference gene primer amplification. Method: immunoSEQ multiplex PCR; TCRdb's copy keeps in-frame clones and lacks some. D and trimming were read from the DNA, whereas the V and J calls and clone size are those reported in that table. The data show about 210,000 clones, approximately 85% seen once. The V end lost 5 bases, the J end lost 7 bases, and 12 bases lay between the germline ends. Looked up from germline, CDR1 is LNHNV and CDR2 is YYDKDF (reference sequence). There are 13 residues in the CDR3. Sequencing used peripheral blood. The chain uses TRBV15 and TRBJ2-1, with a possible D match to TRBD1 (5 bases). This TCR derives from a woman in her fifties or sixties with active or convalescent COVID-19. The chain's CDR3 is CATSHFRANEQFF. The CDR3 DNA reads as TGTGCCACCAGCCACTTCAGGGCAAATGAGCAGTTCTTC.